The 26 T cell receptor beta chains presented below share a single source sample, sequenced in a study of human T cells and chemical hapten exposure. The time point is: patch test 3, about 24 weeks after DPC sensitization. The treatment is: therapeutic diphenylcyclopropenone sensitization with weekly scalp DPC. TCRdb called the RACE reads again in MiXCR, with one record for every CDR3 protein. The sample holds 90,000 to 140,000 distinct CDR3 sequences, roughly a third seen once. Source: whole blood, taken in connection with sensitization to the hapten diphenylcyclopropenone (DPC). The receptors stem from a man in his forties or fifties with alopecia areata. Some clones in this sample may be carry-over from other donors' samples.

This clonotype was seen a few times. This rearrangement joins TRBV27 to TRBJ2-3, with TRBD2 matching 8 bases. Germline V gene sequence: CDR1 MNHEY, CDR2 SMNVEV (reference sequence). The CDR3 consists of 14 residues. The V gene end was trimmed by 3 bases and the J gene end by 5 bases; junction bases not matched to a gene: 4. CDR3 sequence reads: CASSFSGRGDTQYF. CDR3 sequence (DNA): TGTGCCAGCAGTTTTTCCGGGAGGGGAGATACGCAGTATTTT.

Only a few counts were recorded for this clonotype. The chain joins TRBV7-2 to TRBJ2-3, with TRBD2 identical over 9 bases. The J segment lost 1 base and the V segment lost 5 bases, leaving 4 bases of the junction unmatched. This CDR3 is 15 amino acids long. Per germline, CDR1 SGHTA and CDR2 FQGNSA. This CDR3 reads CASSARTSGTDTQYF. CDR3 DNA sequence: TGTGCCAGCAGCGCCCGGACTAGCGGCACAGATACGCAGTATTTT.

This clonotype came up a few times. This chain uses TRBV12-3 or TRBV12-4 with TRBJ1-6; D is unclear. V shed 1 base and J shed 7 bases, with 8 bases lying between them. The CDR3 is 14 amino acids. CDR3 in amino acids: CASSLGLPNSPLHF. Here the CDR3 DNA reads TGTGCCAGCAGTTTAGGACTACCCAATTCACCCCTCCACTTT.

The chain carries TRBV5-1 and TRBJ2-1, with 7 nucleotides matching TRBD1. This CDR3 contains 14 residues. Trimming at V came to 5 bases and at J to 2 bases, leaving 4 bases not matched to a gene. Germline CDR1 and CDR2: SGHRS and YFSETQ. CDR3 coding DNA: TGCGCCAGCAGAGGGACAGCGACCTACAATGAGCAGTTCTTC. Its protein product is CASRGTATYNEQFF.

This clonotype showed up just a few times. The V call is TRBV9, the J call TRBJ2-1; D is perhaps TRBD2 (5 bases). The CDR3 consists of 15 residues. CDR1 and CDR2 from the germline V gene are SGDLS and YYNGEE. V lost 0 bases and J 7 bases, leaving 14 bases between the germline ends. As DNA, the CDR3 is TGTGCCAGCAGCGTAGTGGGTCTAGCCGGGAATGAGCAGTTCTTC. Its translation: CASSVVGLAGNEQFF.

This clonotype has only a few counts. This sequence joins TRBV15 and TRBJ2-7, with 7 positions matching TRBD1. Trimming took 3 bases from V and 4 from J; bases not matched to a gene: 12. The CDR3 is made up of 16 amino acids. CDR1 and CDR2 (germline): LNHNV, YYDKDF (reference sequence). The CDR3: CATSSAVARGLYEQYF. The CDR3 DNA follows: TGTGCCACCAGCAGCGCGGTTGCCAGGGGGTTATACGAGCAGTACTTC.

This clonotype was found a few times. The chain uses TRBV5-5 and TRBJ2-3, with D hard to call. CDR3 length: 13 amino acids. The V gene's germline CDR1 is SGHKS and CDR2 YYEKEE (reference sequence). Deletions cut 6 bases from V and 5 bases from J, with 13 bases between. In DNA, the CDR3 is TGTGCCAGCAAACCCCCCCGAGAAGATACGCAGTATTTT. Protein: CASKPPREDTQYF. The entire variable domain, with the rest obtained from reference TRBV5-5 and TRBJ2-3, is as follows: DAGVTQSPTHLIKTRGQQVTLRCSPISGHKSVSWYQQVLGQGPQFIFQYYEKEERGRGNFPDRFSARQFPNYSSELNVNALLLGDSALYLCASKPPREDTQYFGPGTRLTVL.

V and J are TRBV6-1 and TRBJ1-3, with no clear D. V lost 0 bases and J lost 1, with 4 bases in between. This CDR3 spans 14 amino acids. Germline CDR1 is MNHNS and CDR2 is SASEGT. CDR3 residues: CASSEATSGNTIYF. DNA for the CDR3: TGTGCCAGCAGTGAAGCTACATCTGGAAACACCATATATTTT.

This clonotype was observed a few times. The chain uses TRBV19 and TRBJ1-1, with a possible D match to TRBD1 (5 bases). CDR1 and CDR2 (germline): LNHDA, SQIVND (reference sequence). V dropped 6 bases and J dropped 0 bases, with 11 bases sitting between them. The CDR3 is 14 residues long. The CDR3 DNA reads TGTGCCAGTAGCGAGGGGAGAGTGAACACTGAAGCTTTCTTT. The encoded protein is CASSEGRVNTEAFF.

The J gene is TRBJ1-5, the V gene TRBV6-2 or TRBV6-3; a weak D match, TRBD1 (6 bases). The CDR3 totals 17 residues. Germline V gene sequence: CDR1 MNHEY, CDR2 SVGEGT. Trimming stripped 0 bases from V and 2 bases from J, with 14 bases between. This CDR3 is CASSYSTPGTRNQPQHF. The CDR3 DNA is TGTGCCAGCAGTTACTCAACCCCCGGGACACGCAATCAGCCCCAGCATTTT.

The chain carries TRBV5-1 and TRBJ2-1, with D possibly TRBD2 on 6 matching bases. Germline V CDR1 and CDR2: SGHRS, YFSETQ. The CDR3 extends over 15 amino acids. V dropped 2 bases and J dropped 3 bases, with 12 bases sitting between them. The CDR3 loop reads CASSFGGDLYNEQFF. CDR3 sequence (DNA): TGCGCCAGCAGCTTCGGGGGAGATCTCTACAATGAGCAGTTCTTC.

V and J are TRBV25-1 and TRBJ1-1; D is perhaps TRBD1 (5 bases). The CDR3 extends over 13 amino acids. V was pared by 3 bases and J by 2 bases, with 7 bases between. Germline-derived CDR1 and CDR2 are MGHDK and SYGVNS. CDR3 in DNA: TGTGCCAGCAGTGAGGGGGGAAACACTGAAGCTTTCTTT. Protein product: CASSEGGNTEAFF. Using reference TRBV25-1 and TRBJ1-1 for the parts outside the CDR3, the full variable domain is EADIYQTPRYLVIGTGKKITLECSQTMGHDKMYWYQQDPGMELHLIHYSYGVNSTEKGDLSSESTVSRIRTEHFPLTLESARPSHTSQYLCASSEGGNTEAFFGQGTRLTVV.

This clonotype was picked up a small number of times. The chain carries TRBV4-2 and TRBJ2-7; D is unclear. Germline CDR1 is LGHNA and CDR2 is YNFKEQ. V dropped 4 bases and J dropped 3 bases, with 10 bases sitting between them. This CDR3 region has 13 residues. CDR3 amino acids: CASSPSPSYEQYV. The CDR3 bases are TGTGCCAGCAGCCCTAGTCCTAGCTACGAGCAGTACGTC.

The chain recombines TRBV12-3 or TRBV12-4 with TRBJ2-4; a possible D gene is TRBD1 (5 bases). The CDR3 runs to 15 residues. V was clipped by 3 bases and J by 1 base, with 10 bases between them. The chain's CDR3 is CASSFEDMAKNIQYF. As DNA, the CDR3 is TGTGCCAGCAGTTTCGAGGACATGGCCAAAAACATTCAGTACTTC.

This chain uses TRBV29-1 with TRBJ2-1, with no clear D. CDR3 size: 13 residues. The germline V and J ends were trimmed by 8 bases and 5 bases, with 16 bases remaining between them. Germline assignment: CDR1 SQVTM and CDR2 ANQGSEA. Here the CDR3 DNA reads TGCAGCCACACCGGGTTTGGTGACAATGAGCAGTTCTTC. This encodes CSHTGFGDNEQFF.

This sequence joins TRBV6-2 or TRBV6-3 and TRBJ1-5; 9 nucleotides agree with TRBD1. With 4 bases clipped from V and 8 bases from J, the junction kept 9 bases outside the gene matches. The CDR3 is 15 residues long. The V gene's germline CDR1 is MNHEY and CDR2 SVGEGT. CDR3 bases: TGTGCCAGCAGTTTCTATGGACAGGGGTGGAAGCCCCAGCATTTT. This codes for CASSFYGQGWKPQHF.

This clonotype was observed a handful of times. The chain links TRBV4-3 to TRBJ1-2; D remains ambiguous. Deletions cut 2 bases from V and 4 bases from J, with 14 bases between. The CDR3 loop spans 15 amino acids. The germline CDR1 and CDR2 sequences are LGHNA and YSLEER. CDR3 in amino acids: CASSQSHEFGYGYTF. The CDR3 bases are TGCGCCAGCAGCCAATCTCACGAGTTTGGCTATGGCTACACCTTC.

This clonotype was detected a few times. V usage is TRBV12-3 or TRBV12-4 and J usage is TRBJ2-7; TRBD1 matches 7 bases. V lost 5 bases and J lost 1; bases outside the gene matches: 5. CDR3 length equals 14 residues. The CDR3 DNA reads as TGTGCCAGCAGTCCAGGGGGTTTTTCCTACGAGCAGTACTTC. It yields the protein CASSPGGFSYEQYF.

This sequence joins TRBV9 and TRBJ2-5; D possibly uses TRBD1 or TRBD2 (5 bases each). V was clipped by 1 base and J by 5 bases, with 9 bases between them. The germline V gene encodes CDR1 SGDLS and CDR2 YYNGEE. The length of the CDR3 is 13 residues. Here the CDR3 DNA reads TGTGCCAGCAGCGTACAAGGGACGGAGACCCAGTACTTC. This encodes CASSVQGTETQYF.

V usage is TRBV29-1 and J usage is TRBJ2-7, with TRBD2 identical over 10 bases. This CDR3 region has 12 residues. CDR1 SQVTM and CDR2 ANQGSEA come from the germline V gene. V dropped 5 bases and J dropped 5; count of bases not matched to a gene: 3. As DNA, the CDR3 is TGCAGCGTTTTAGCGGGAGGCCACGAGCAGTACTTC. It yields the protein CSVLAGGHEQYF.

This clonotype was found a few times. V and J are TRBV10-3 and TRBJ2-7, with TRBD2 identical over 11 bases. Germline V lookup: CDR1 ENHRY, CDR2 SYGVKD. The CDR3 covers 16 residues. V dropped 3 bases and J dropped 4; count of bases not matched to a gene: 8. The DNA of the CDR3 is TGTGCCATCAGTGACTCGCTGGGGACTAGCGGTTACGAGCAGTACGTC. It yields the protein CAISDSLGTSGYEQYV.

This clonotype was seen a handful of times. One end of the junction fails to match germline, which may point to a read error. This rearrangement joins TRBV7-7 to TRBJ2-5; D is unresolved. CDR1 and CDR2 (germline): SSHAT, FNYEAQ (reference sequence). The CDR3 is made up of 13 amino acids. The CDR3 loop reads CASSLLQQETQYF. The CDR3 region has the DNA TGTGCTAGCAGCTTATTACAGCAAGAGACCCAGTACTTC. The variable domain in full, with the rest retrieved from reference TRBV7-7 and TRBJ2-5, is GAGVSQSPRYKVTKRGQDVTLRCDPISSHATLYWYQQALGQGPEFLTYFNYEAQPDKSGLPSDRFSAERPEGSISTLTIQRTEQRDSAMYRCASSLLQQETQYFGPGTRLLVL.

This clonotype occurred once. The chain links TRBV6-2 or TRBV6-3 to TRBJ1-5; 8 nucleotides align to TRBD1. This CDR3 is built from 15 residues. Germline CDR1 MNHEY, CDR2 SVGEGT. Trimming took 8 bases from V and 5 from J; bases not matched to a gene: 11. The CDR3 DNA reads TGTGCCAGCTGTACAGGGGGACGTTTTCATCAGCCCCAGCATTTT. Its translation is CASCTGGRFHQPQHF.

V and J are TRBV7-9 and TRBJ2-1; no clear D gene. V was trimmed by 6 bases and J by 7 bases, leaving 16 bases between them. Germline CDR1 reads SEHNR; CDR2 reads FQNEAQ (reference sequence). This CDR3 spans 14 amino acids. The CDR3 is CASRSRRAGNEQFF. The DNA of the CDR3 is TGTGCCAGCAGATCCAGGCGAGCTGGGAATGAGCAGTTCTTC.

This clonotype was detected only a few times. The V gene is TRBV6-2 or TRBV6-3, the J gene TRBJ1-6; D might be TRBD1 (6 bases). Germline V gene sequence: CDR1 MNHEY, CDR2 SVGEGT. This CDR3 spans 13 amino acids. Trimming took 6 bases from V and 7 from J, leaving 10 bases between them. CDR3 region: CASRPGTNSPLHF. CDR3 in DNA: TGTGCCAGCAGACCCGGGACAAATTCACCCCTCCACTTT.

This clonotype has a handful of counts. CDR3 in DNA: TGCGCCAGCAGCCAATTCGGCGGGACTAGCACAGATACGCAGTATTTT. It yields the protein CASSQFGGTSTDTQYF. The J gene is TRBJ2-3, the V gene TRBV4-3, with D possibly matching TRBD2 (6 bases). CDR1 and CDR2 (germline): LGHNA, YSLEER. The V end was cut by 2 bases, the J end by 0 bases, with 12 bases between. The CDR3 totals 16 residues.